This T cell receptor (beta chain) was identified during a study of CD8+CD57+ T cells in acquired aplastic anemia. About the study: Average DNA yield from sorted CD4+ and CD8+ cells was around 3 ug. Researchers reported that healthy donors averaged about 11 million reads for CD4+ cells. Points from the study as a whole: The same twenty-nine CD8+ CDR3 sequences occurred in patients and in controls.

Germline lookup yields CDR1 SNHLY and CDR2 FYNNEI. Trimming at V came to 5 bases and at J to 3 bases, leaving 4 bases not matched to a gene. This CDR3 has 15 amino acids. This clonotype came up many times. Its specificity is not known. The TCR beta profiling, which covered VDJ combination and CDR3 sequence, was carried out using genomic DNA as the template. TCRdb re-derived calls from the reads in MiXCR, one entry per CDR3 protein. This table has about 170,000 distinct CDR3 sequences, approximately 43% appearing once. The chain carries TRBV2 and TRBJ2-3; 11 nucleotides line up with TRBD1. Input material: sorted CD4+, CD8+, or CD8+CD57+ T cells (not recorded which) from PBMCs. The sequence derives from a human donor in good health. CDR3 coding DNA: TGTGCCAGCAGTCGGACAGGGGGCTTTACAGATACGCAGTATTTT. This codes for CASSRTGGFTDTQYF.